These 17 T cell receptor beta chains share one sample of origin, sequenced in a study of OX40 agonist ivuxolimab in advanced cancers. Measured with immunoSEQ multiplex PCR; TCRdb has only the in-frame clones, and not every one. The data show fewer than 80,000 clones, about 88% seen once. The starting material was CD4+ or CD8+ T cells sorted from blood, obtained in a trial of the OX40 agonist ivuxolimab. All receptors come from an adult with an advanced solid tumor such as melanoma, head and neck, liver or kidney cancer.

This clone was recorded only once. The rearrangement links TRBV2 to TRBJ2-7; 8 nucleotides line up with TRBD1. This CDR3 is 15 amino acids long. Germline V lookup: CDR1 SNHLY, CDR2 FYNNEI. V dropped 4 bases and J dropped 3; count of bases not matched to a gene: 8. The CDR3 region has the DNA TGTGCCAGCAGTGCCATCAGGGGGCCAAACTACGAGCAGTACTTC. Protein sequence: CASSAIRGPNYEQYF.

V is TRBV7-9 and J is TRBJ2-2, with D possibly matching TRBD2 (6 bases). V was cut by 6 bases and J by 5 bases, with 10 bases left in between. The CDR3 has 13 residues. The germline CDR1 and CDR2 sequences are SEHNR and FQNEAQ (reference sequence). The CDR3 DNA is TGTGCCAGCAGGTGGACTATTACCGGGGAGCTGTTTTTT. Protein: CASRWTITGELFF.

The V call is TRBV15, the J call TRBJ2-7; a possible D gene is TRBD1 (6 bases). V was clipped by 3 bases and J by 1 base, with 13 bases between them. This CDR3 is built from 15 residues. Germline loops: CDR1 LNHNV, CDR2 YYDKDF (reference sequence). The CDR3 region is CATSRGASQSYEQYF. The CDR3 region has the DNA TGTGCCACCAGCAGGGGGGCATCTCAGTCCTACGAGCAGTACTTC.

CDR3 sequence: CASSLIRGGTDTQYF. The CDR3 DNA follows: TGCGCCAGCAGCTTAATCAGGGGAGGCACAGATACGCAGTATTTT. The chain links TRBV5-1 to TRBJ2-3, with D perhaps TRBD1 (6 bases). The germline V gene has CDR1 SGHRS and CDR2 YFSETQ. Trimming removed 2 bases from V and 1 base from J, with 11 bases in between. The CDR3 has 15 residues.

V is TRBV30 and J is TRBJ1-1, with D unresolved. With 0 bases removed from V and 0 bases from J, the gap between germline ends came to 5 bases. The CDR3 is 13 residues long. Germline-derived CDR1 and CDR2 are GTSNPN and SVGIG (reference sequence). The CDR3, as DNA: TGTGCCTGGAGTGTACAAATGAACACTGAAGCTTTCTTT. Its protein product is CAWSVQMNTEAFF.

This chain joins TRBV28 and TRBJ2-7, with a tentative D call TRBD1 (6 bases). Per germline, CDR1 MDHEN and CDR2 SYDVKM. The CDR3 spans 15 residues. V dropped 6 bases and J dropped 5 bases, with 20 bases sitting between them. The CDR3 region has the DNA TGTGCCAGCAGCCGAGGGAGCAGGGGTGGCGACGAGCAGTACTTC. Residues: CASSRGSRGGDEQYF.

This chain uses TRBV9 with TRBJ2-1, with D hard to call. Germline values: CDR1 SGDLS, CDR2 YYNGEE. The CDR3 is made up of 15 amino acids. Trimming removed 4 bases from V and 5 bases from J, with 16 bases in between. For the CDR3, the DNA is TGTGCCAGCAGCCCCCCGGCCCAAATAGACAATGAGCAGTTCTTC. It is translated as CASSPPAQIDNEQFF.

The chain recombines TRBV7-2 with TRBJ2-7, with TRBD2 matching over 9 bases. The CDR3 is made up of 14 amino acids. The V segment lost 3 bases and the J segment 7 bases; nucleotides outside the gene matches: 7. The germline CDR1 and CDR2 sequences are SGHTA and FQGNSA. The CDR3 coding sequence is TGTGCCAGCAGCTTTAGCGGGAGTACTGAGGAGCAGTACTTC. It specifies CASSFSGSTEEQYF.

This clone has only a few counts. V gene TRBV2 combines with J gene TRBJ2-7, with 9 bases identical to TRBD1. CDR1 is SNHLY and CDR2 is FYNNEI in the germline V gene. J gave up 8 bases and V 8 bases, and 10 bases lay outside the gene matches. The CDR3 length is 13 residues. For the CDR3, the DNA is TGTGCCAGCGAGGGACAGGGCAGTTACCAGCAGTACTTC. Encoded protein: CASEGQGSYQQYF.

The rearrangement joins TRBV4-1 to TRBJ2-2, with D possibly matching TRBD1 (6 bases). The CDR3 is made up of 15 amino acids. Per germline, CDR1 MGHRA and CDR2 YSYEKL. V dropped 8 bases and J dropped 0 bases, with 13 bases sitting between them. DNA of the CDR3: TGCGCCAGCGGTTACCGACAGGCGAACACCGGGGAGCTGTTTTTT. It encodes CASGYRQANTGELFF.

The gene calls are TRBV27 and TRBJ2-2, with TRBD2 as a possible D gene (6 bases). Trimming stripped 5 bases from V and 0 bases from J, with 13 bases between. This CDR3 is 16 amino acids long. Per germline, CDR1 MNHEY and CDR2 SMNVEV (reference sequence). The CDR3 loop reads CASSAWDFPNTGELFF. DNA of the CDR3: TGTGCCAGCAGTGCCTGGGACTTCCCGAACACCGGGGAGCTGTTTTTT.

The CDR3 sequence is CASSLGDRGPNYGYTF. DNA of the CDR3: TGTGCCAGCAGCCTGGGCGACAGGGGACCTAACTATGGCTACACCTTC. The chain carries TRBV7-3 and TRBJ1-2; TRBD1 matches at 8 bases. This CDR3 has 16 residues. The V gene's germline CDR1 is SGHTA and CDR2 FQGTGA. V dropped 5 bases and J dropped 0; count of bases not matched to a gene: 8.

The rearrangement links TRBV4-1 to TRBJ1-1; 7 bases are shared with TRBD1. V lost 1 base to trimming and J lost 5 bases; unmatched junction nucleotides: 7. The CDR3 length is 15 residues. Germline CDR1 MGHRA, CDR2 YSYEKL. CDR3 nucleotides: TGCGCCAGCAGCCAAGCCCACAGGGGTCGGACTGAAGCTTTCTTT. Its protein is CASSQAHRGRTEAFF.

The rearrangement joins TRBV30 to TRBJ1-4; possible D gene TRBD1, 5 bases. The CDR3 contains 13 residues. Trimming left V 7 bases short and J 7 bases short, with 16 bases between. Germline loops: CDR1 GTSNPN, CDR2 SVGIG (reference sequence). The CDR3 sequence: CAYRDEVPEKLFF. The CDR3 DNA reads TGTGCCTACCGGGACGAGGTCCCTGAAAAACTGTTTTTT.

This clone is a singleton in its sample. The rearrangement uses TRBV10-3 and TRBJ2-6; no definite D call. Germline CDR1 ENHRY, CDR2 SYGVKD. V shed 6 bases and J shed 2 bases, with 11 bases lying between them. This CDR3 region has 15 residues. CDR3 nucleotide sequence: TGTGCCATCAGATATGAGGCAACTGGGGCCAACGTCCTGACTTTC. It yields the protein CAIRYEATGANVLTF.

The V call is TRBV7-3, the J call TRBJ1-1, with D possibly TRBD1 on 5 matching bases. Germline V gene lookup returns CDR1 SGHTA and CDR2 FQGTGA. This CDR3 spans 13 amino acids. The V end was cut by 0 bases, the J end by 6 bases, with 8 bases between. This CDR3 reads CASSLTWGAEAFF. DNA for the CDR3: TGTGCCAGCAGCTTAACCTGGGGCGCTGAAGCTTTCTTT.

The chain employs TRBV4-1 and TRBJ2-7, with 9 bases that match TRBD1. With 3 bases clipped from V and 3 bases from J, the junction kept 3 bases outside the gene matches. There are 14 residues in the CDR3. In germline, CDR1 is MGHRA, CDR2 YSYEKL. CDR3 sequence reads: CASSHGTGRYEQYF. CDR3 bases: TGCGCCAGCAGCCACGGGACAGGGCGCTACGAGCAGTACTTC.